The next 8 T cell receptor beta chains were all read from a single sample in a study of cytomegalovirus exposure and HLA in healthy donors. The PCR had 60 Vbeta and 13 Jbeta primers. Repertoires were generated with immunoSEQ multiplex PCR, while TCRdb's copy carries only in-frame clones and drops some. The data show some 140,000 clones, with 83% seen just once and 1.5% to 1.7% held by the top ten. The sequencing input was PBMCs. The receptors originated from a man in his forties in good health and CMV-seronegative.

The rearrangement links TRBV18 to TRBJ2-7; 12 nucleotides line up with TRBD2. With 5 bases clipped from V and 7 bases from J, the junction kept 15 bases outside the gene matches. There are 17 residues in the CDR3. Per germline, CDR1 KGHSH and CDR2 LQKENI. In DNA, the CDR3 is TGTGCCAGCTCAGACTGGTCTAGCGGGAGGGCGGTAGAAGAGCAGTACTTC. Translating gives CASSDWSSGRAVEEQYF.

CDR3 in amino acids: CASSSRLTGVGMNTEAFF. The CDR3 DNA is TGTGCCAGTAGTTCTCGATTGACAGGGGTCGGGATGAACACTGAAGCTTTCTTT. This chain joins TRBV19 and TRBJ1-1, with TRBD1 matching 8 bases. CDR3 size: 18 residues. Germline V gives CDR1 LNHDA, CDR2 SQIVND (reference sequence). J gave up 0 bases and V 5 bases, and 14 bases lay outside the gene matches.

This chain joins TRBV12-5 and TRBJ1-4, with 11 bases identical to TRBD1. The CDR3 contains 15 residues. After removal of 3 bases from V and 8 bases from J, the junction contained 5 bases not matched to a gene. Germline V gene data show CDR1 as LGHNT and CDR2 as FRNRAP. CDR3 loop: CASGFAGQGDEKLFF. As DNA, the CDR3 is TGTGCTAGTGGTTTTGCGGGACAGGGGGACGAAAAACTGTTTTTT.

The V call is TRBV25-1, the J call TRBJ2-1; 7 bases fit TRBD2. With 3 bases clipped from V and 1 base from J, the junction kept 3 bases outside the gene matches. This CDR3 contains 15 residues. Per germline, CDR1 MGHDK and CDR2 SYGVNS. The CDR3 region is CASSDVAGSYNEQFF. The CDR3 region has the DNA TGTGCCAGCAGTGACGTAGCGGGTTCCTACAATGAGCAGTTCTTC.

This sequence joins TRBV21-1 and TRBJ2-2; the table's TRBD1 call for D was not verified on the DNA. TRBV21-1 counts as a pseudogene. This CDR3 is built from 15 residues. The CDR3 reads CASSHRDRAGGELFF. The CDR3 coding sequence is TGTGCCAGCAGCCACCGGGACAGGGCGGGGGGGGAGCTGTTTTTT.

A few counts support this clone. CDR3 DNA sequence: TGTGCCAGCAGCTTGGTTGCGGGAGTTGGTGAGCAGTTCTTC. It specifies CASSLVAGVGEQFF. The rearrangement links TRBV5-4 to TRBJ2-1; 7 positions agree with TRBD2. Germline trimming cut 0 bases from V and 9 bases from J; bases unmatched to any gene: 6. The CDR3 is made up of 14 amino acids. CDR1 is SGHNT and CDR2 is YYREEE in the germline V gene (reference sequence).

The rearrangement joins TRBV2 to TRBJ2-7; D gene ambiguous. Trimming shortened V by 3 bases and J by 4 bases, and 4 bases separated the two germline ends. There are 11 residues in the CDR3. Germline lookup yields CDR1 SNHLY and CDR2 FYNNEI. CDR3 nucleotides: TGTGCCAGCAGTGATCAGTACGAGCAGTACTTC. It specifies CASSDQYEQYF. Filled out from reference TRBV2 and TRBJ2-7, the complete variable domain reads EPEVTQTPSHQVTQMGQEVILRCVPISNHLYFYWYRQILGQKVEFLVSFYNNEISEKSEIFDDQFSVERPDGSNFTLKIRSTKLEDSAMYFCASSDQYEQYFGPGTRLTVT.

This chain uses TRBV28 with TRBJ2-1, with D maybe TRBD1 (6 bases). The CDR3 sequence is 13 residues long. From germline, CDR1 is MDHEN and CDR2 SYDVKM. V was trimmed by 10 bases and J by 7 bases, leaving 17 bases between them. The CDR3 bases are TGTGCCACCACCGGGACACCGGGGAATGAGCAGTTCTTC. Translation gives CATTGTPGNEQFF.